This TCR beta chain stems from a study of response to subunit inactivated influenza vaccine (dated by TCRdb to the late 2010s). Regarding the research as a whole: Deep quantitative profiling of the T cell receptor repertoire was used in the study to follow responses to a trivalent subunit inactivated influenza vaccine. The investigation overall reported the following: According to the authors, only a limited number of new T cells may be recruited by each seasonal influenza vaccination.

In the case of this clonotype: Its specific antigen is unknown. No much larger clonotype is one base removed from it; base qualities were not supplied.

Libraries were made using RT-PCR. Instrument used: Illumina HiSeq 2500. TCRdb cleaned the public reads at Q25 with fastp, built clones with MiXCR and kept in-frame beta chains. Each entry merges the rows of one CDR3 protein and shows their most common DNA and genes. The sample yields roughly 620,000 distinct CDR3 sequences; about 11% were counted once. The biggest ten clones account for around 10% of the sample. CDR1 is given as LGHNA and CDR2 as YSLEER, both from the germline V gene. Trimming takes 0 bases from V and 0 bases from J, and the germline ends sit 7 bases apart. From cysteine to phenylalanine, the CDR3 is 15 amino acids long. Only CDR3 DNA remains: 45 bases, in frame from the first base. These sequences were also reported in another study, on T cells expressing NK-cell markers. That second report states: TCR beta cDNA libraries were made by 5'RACE template switching that added a universal primer site and unique molecular identifiers. Three sorted T-cell subsets (CD3+CD56+NKG2C+, CD3+CD56+NKG2C- and CD3+CD56-NKG2C+) from about 8 donors had their TCR beta-chain repertoires profiled. Among the eight sequenced donors, seven were HCMV-seropositive and one was HCMV-seronegative. In several experiments an anti-gammadeltaTCR antibody was added to restrict sorting to alphabetaTCR-expressing T cells. In more than 5 donors, the dominant CD3+CD56+NKG2C+ clonotypes ranked among the top 10 CD8+ clonotypes, making up roughly 1.0-8% of CD8+ T cells. Those dominant clonotypes were again the most abundant among CD3+CD56-NKG2C+ cells in several donors, at about 28.3-60.1%. It remained unclear whether the expanded NKG2C-expressing T cell clones were specific for HCMV antigens. Randomly selected healthy volunteers, three men and five women, were used as the eight sequenced donors. To determine HCMV serostatus, a commercial ELISA kit was used to detect HCMV-specific IgG in serum. Peripheral blood mononuclear cells were isolated from blood by Ficoll density gradient centrifugation. For six donors, unsorted PBMC were also used to sequence bulk peripheral blood T-cell repertoires. Priming for cDNA synthesis came from the TCR beta constant segment, and two successive PCR amplification steps followed. The libraries were sequenced on Illumina HiSeq 2000/2500, MiSeq or NextSeq, producing 2 x 150 bp reads. Reads were demultiplexed and grouped by UMI with MIGEC, and clonotypes were assembled and quantified with MiTCR. To remove erroneous sequences, TCR cDNA sequences were retained only when supported by two or more reads. The tcR package was used for downstream repertoire analysis, and clonotypes were matched between fractions using CDR3 nucleotide sequence together with V segment. VDJmatch was used to annotate antigen specificity against VDJdb, with one amino acid substitution allowed in CDR3.

Rearrangement joined TRBV4-3 to TRBJ2-3; the D gene cannot be named for sure. This clonotype was sampled from a man in his forties or fifties who received an inactivated influenza vaccine. Donor details come from another sample of the same person, matched by shared clones. The sequencing used PBMCs from blood, collected on the day of vaccination. Here the CDR3 is given as CASSQERVSTDTQYF. The nucleotides read TGCGCCAGCAGCCAAGAACGAGTAAGCACAGATACGCAGTATTTT.